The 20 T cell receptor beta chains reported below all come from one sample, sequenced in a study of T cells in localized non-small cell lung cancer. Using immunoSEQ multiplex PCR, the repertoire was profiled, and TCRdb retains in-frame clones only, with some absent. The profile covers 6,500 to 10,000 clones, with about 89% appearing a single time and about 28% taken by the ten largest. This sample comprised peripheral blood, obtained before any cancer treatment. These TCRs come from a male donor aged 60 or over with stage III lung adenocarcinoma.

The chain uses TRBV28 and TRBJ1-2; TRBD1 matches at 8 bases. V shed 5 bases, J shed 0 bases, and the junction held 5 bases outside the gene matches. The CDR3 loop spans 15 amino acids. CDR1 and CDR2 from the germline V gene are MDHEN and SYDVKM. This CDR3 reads CASSPGTGANYGYTF. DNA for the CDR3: TGTGCCAGCAGTCCCGGGACAGGAGCTAACTATGGCTACACCTTC.

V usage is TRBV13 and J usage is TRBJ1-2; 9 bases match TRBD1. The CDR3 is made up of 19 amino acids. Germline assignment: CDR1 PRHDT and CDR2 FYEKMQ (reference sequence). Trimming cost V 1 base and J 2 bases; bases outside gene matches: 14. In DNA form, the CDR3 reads TGTGCCAGCAGCTTAGTGCCGAGGTCGGGACAGGGCTCGAACTATGGCTACACCTTC. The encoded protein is CASSLVPRSGQGSNYGYTF.

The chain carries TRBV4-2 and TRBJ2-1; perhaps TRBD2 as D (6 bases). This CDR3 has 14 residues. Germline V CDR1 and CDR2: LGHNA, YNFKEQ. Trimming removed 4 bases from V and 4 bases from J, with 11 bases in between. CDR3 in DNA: TGTGCCAGCAGCCCCTTAGGAGGGTACAATGAGCAGTTCTTC. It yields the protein CASSPLGGYNEQFF.

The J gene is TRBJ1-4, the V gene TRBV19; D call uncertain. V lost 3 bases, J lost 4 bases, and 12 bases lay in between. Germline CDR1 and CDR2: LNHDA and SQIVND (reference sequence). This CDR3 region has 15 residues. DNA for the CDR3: TGTGCCAGTAGTATCAGCCGGGGTTATAATGAAAAACTGTTTTTT. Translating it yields CASSISRGYNEKLFF.

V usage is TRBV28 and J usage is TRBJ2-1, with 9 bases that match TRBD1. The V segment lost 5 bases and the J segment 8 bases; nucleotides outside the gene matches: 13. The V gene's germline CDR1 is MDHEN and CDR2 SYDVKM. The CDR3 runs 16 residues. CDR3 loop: CASSPAAGQGRHEQFF. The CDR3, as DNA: TGTGCCAGCAGTCCCGCGGCGGGACAGGGTAGGCATGAGCAGTTCTTC. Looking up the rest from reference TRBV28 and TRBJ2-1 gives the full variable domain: DVKVTQSSRYLVKRTGEKVFLECVQDMDHENMFWYRQDPGLGLRLIYFSYDVKMKEKGDIPEGYSVSREKKERFSLILESASTNQTSMYLCASSPAAGQGRHEQFFGPGTRLTVL.

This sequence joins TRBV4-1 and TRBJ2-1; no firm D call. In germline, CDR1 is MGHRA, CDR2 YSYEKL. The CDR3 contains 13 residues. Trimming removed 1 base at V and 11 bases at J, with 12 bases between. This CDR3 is CASSQAPAGQQFF. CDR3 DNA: TGCGCCAGCAGCCAAGCCCCAGCAGGCCAGCAGTTCTTC.

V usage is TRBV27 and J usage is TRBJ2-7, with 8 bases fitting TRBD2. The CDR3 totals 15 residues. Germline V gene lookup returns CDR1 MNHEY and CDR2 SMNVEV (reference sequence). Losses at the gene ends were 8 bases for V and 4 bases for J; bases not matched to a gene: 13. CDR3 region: CASSNAGGGIYEQYF. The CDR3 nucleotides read TGTGCCAGCTCAAACGCGGGGGGTGGAATATACGAGCAGTACTTC.

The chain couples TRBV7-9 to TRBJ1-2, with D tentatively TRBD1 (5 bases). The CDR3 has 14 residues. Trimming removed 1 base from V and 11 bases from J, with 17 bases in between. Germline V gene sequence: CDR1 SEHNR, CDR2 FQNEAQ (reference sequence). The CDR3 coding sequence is TGTGCCAGCAGCTTAGGCCACGGACAAAAGGGGTACACCTTC. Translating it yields CASSLGHGQKGYTF.

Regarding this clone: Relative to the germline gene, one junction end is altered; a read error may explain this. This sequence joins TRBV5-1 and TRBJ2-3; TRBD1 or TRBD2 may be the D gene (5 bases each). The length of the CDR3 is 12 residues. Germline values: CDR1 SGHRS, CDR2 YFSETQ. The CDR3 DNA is TGCGCCAGCAGCTTGGCCTTGGGACCACCGATTTTT. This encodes CASSLALGPPIF.

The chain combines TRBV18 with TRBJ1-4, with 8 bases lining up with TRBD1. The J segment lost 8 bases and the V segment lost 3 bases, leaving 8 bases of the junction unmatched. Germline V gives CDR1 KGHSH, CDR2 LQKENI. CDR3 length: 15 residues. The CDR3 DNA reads TGTGCCAGCTCACCCGGACAGGGCAAAGGGGAAAAACTGTTTTTT. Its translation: CASSPGQGKGEKLFF.

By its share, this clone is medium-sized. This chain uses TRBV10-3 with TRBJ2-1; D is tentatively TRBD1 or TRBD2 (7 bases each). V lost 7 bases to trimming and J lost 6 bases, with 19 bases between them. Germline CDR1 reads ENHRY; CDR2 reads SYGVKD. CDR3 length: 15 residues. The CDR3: CAITRGEGAFNEQFF. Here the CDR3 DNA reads TGTGCCATCACTCGCGGGGAGGGGGCTTTCAATGAGCAGTTCTTC.

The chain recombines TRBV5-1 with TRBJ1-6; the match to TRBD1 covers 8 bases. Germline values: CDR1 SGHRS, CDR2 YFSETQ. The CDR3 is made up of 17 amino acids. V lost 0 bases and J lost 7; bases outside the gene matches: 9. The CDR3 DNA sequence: TGCGCCAGCAGCTTGGCCGGCGGACAGGGACCGAATTCACCCCTCCACTTT. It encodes CASSLAGGQGPNSPLHF.

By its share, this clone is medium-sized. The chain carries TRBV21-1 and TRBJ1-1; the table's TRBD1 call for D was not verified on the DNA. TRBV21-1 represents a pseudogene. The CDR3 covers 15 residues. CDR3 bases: TGTGCCAGCAGCAGACCTAGACAGGCGAACACTGAAGCTTTCTTT. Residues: CASSRPRQANTEAFF.

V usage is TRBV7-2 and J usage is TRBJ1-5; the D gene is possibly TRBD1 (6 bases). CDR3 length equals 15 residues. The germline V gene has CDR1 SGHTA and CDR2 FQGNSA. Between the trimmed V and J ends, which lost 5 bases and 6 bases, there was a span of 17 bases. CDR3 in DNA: TGTGCCAGCAGCCTCGATGGACAGTCGGTTCAGCCCCAGCATTTT. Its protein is CASSLDGQSVQPQHF. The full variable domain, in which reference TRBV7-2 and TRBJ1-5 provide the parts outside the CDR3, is GAGVSQSPSNKVTEKGKDVELRCDPISGHTALYWYRQSLGQGLEFLIYFQGNSAPDKSGLPSDRFSAERTGGSVSTLTIQRTQQEDSAVYLCASSLDGQSVQPQHFGDGTRLSIL.

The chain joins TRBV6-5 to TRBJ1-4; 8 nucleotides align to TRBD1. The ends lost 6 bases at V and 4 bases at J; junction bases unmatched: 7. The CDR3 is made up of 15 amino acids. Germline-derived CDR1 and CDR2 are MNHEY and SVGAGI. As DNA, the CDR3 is TGTGCCAGCAGAACCGAAACAGGGGGTAATGAAAAACTGTTTTTT. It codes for CASRTETGGNEKLFF.

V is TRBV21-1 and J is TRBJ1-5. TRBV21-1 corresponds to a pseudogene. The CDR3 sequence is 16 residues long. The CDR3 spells CASSLRIHWHHQPQHF. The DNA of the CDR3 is TGTGCCAGCAGCCTGCGGATACATTGGCATCATCAGCCCCAGCATTTT.

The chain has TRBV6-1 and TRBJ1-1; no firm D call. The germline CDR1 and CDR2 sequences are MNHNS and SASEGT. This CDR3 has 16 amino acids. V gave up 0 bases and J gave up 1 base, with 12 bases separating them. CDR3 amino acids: CASSEAPLTWNTEAFF. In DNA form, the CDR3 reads TGTGCCAGCAGTGAAGCCCCACTAACTTGGAACACTGAAGCTTTCTTT.

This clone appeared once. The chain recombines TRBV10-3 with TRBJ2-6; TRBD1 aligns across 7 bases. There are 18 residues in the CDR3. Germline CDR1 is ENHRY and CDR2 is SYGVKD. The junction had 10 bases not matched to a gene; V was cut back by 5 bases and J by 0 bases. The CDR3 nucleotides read TGTGCCATCAGTAAAAAGACAGGGTTAACCTCTGGGGCCAACGTCCTGACTTTC. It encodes CAISKKTGLTSGANVLTF.

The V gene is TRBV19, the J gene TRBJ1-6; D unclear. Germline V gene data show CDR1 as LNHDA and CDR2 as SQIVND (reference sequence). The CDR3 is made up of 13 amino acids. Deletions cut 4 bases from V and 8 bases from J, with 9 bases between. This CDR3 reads CASSTRWDSPLHF. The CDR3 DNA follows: TGTGCCAGTAGTACCAGATGGGATTCACCCCTCCACTTT.

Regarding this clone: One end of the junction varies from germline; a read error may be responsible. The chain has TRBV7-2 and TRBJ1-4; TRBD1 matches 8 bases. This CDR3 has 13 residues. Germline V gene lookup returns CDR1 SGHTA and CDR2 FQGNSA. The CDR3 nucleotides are TGTGCCACCGCCCGGGACAGGAATGGAAAACTGTTTTTT. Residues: CATARDRNGKLFF.